These 26 T cell receptor beta chains were all obtained from the same sample, sequenced in a study of blood T cells in healthy people across ages. A second PCR of roughly 7 to 11 cycles used a sample-barcoded 5' primer and a J-beta primer mix. Each CDR3 protein gets one entry after TCRdb re-called the 5' RACE reads with MiXCR. The sample records some 930,000 distinct CDR3 sequences, just under 30% being singletons. This same sample was also part of a study on T cells of mothers and their children.

The sample consisted of blood. These receptors were collected from a woman aged 40 to 55 in good health.

The table lists this clonotype with many counts. This rearrangement joins TRBV28 to TRBJ2-7; weak D call: TRBD1 (6 bases). Trimming took off 5 bases at V and 0 bases at J, with 14 bases between the two ends. Germline V gene sequence: CDR1 MDHEN, CDR2 SYDVKM. The CDR3 is made up of 15 amino acids. CDR3 loop: CASSQLQGASYEQYF. In DNA, the CDR3 is TGTGCCAGCAGTCAGCTACAGGGCGCCTCCTACGAGCAGTACTTC.

This clonotype was observed a few times. An end of the junction differs from the germline gene, which may be a read error. This chain connects TRBV7-9 to TRBJ2-5, with 7 bases identical to TRBD1. There are 17 residues in the CDR3. Per germline, CDR1 SEHNR and CDR2 FQNEAQ (reference sequence). In DNA form, the CDR3 reads TGTACCAGCAGACCGGGCCGGAAAGAACAGGGGTTTGAGACCCAGTACTTC. Translating it yields CTSRPGRKEQGFETQYF.

Concerning this clonotype itself: A much more abundant neighbour one base away suggests this may be a read error. The V and J genes are TRBV6-5 and TRBJ2-3; D is unclear. Germline V CDR1 and CDR2: MNHEY, SVGAGI. The CDR3 sequence is 15 residues long. The CDR3 DNA sequence: TGTGCCCGCAGTTACAAGGCAAAAAGCACAGATACGCAGTATTTT. It specifies CARSYKAKSTDTQYF.

This clonotype was seen only a few times. The rearrangement uses TRBV10-2 and TRBJ2-7, with D hard to call. Germline CDR1 is WSHSY and CDR2 is SAAADI. V lost 0 bases to trimming and J lost 6 bases, with 18 bases between them. This CDR3 is built from 16 residues. CDR3 sequence reads: CASSESIGPGFFEQYF. CDR3 nucleotide sequence: TGCGCCAGCAGTGAGTCGATAGGACCTGGATTTTTCGAGCAGTACTTC.

The chain uses TRBV27 and TRBJ2-5; 14 bases align to TRBD2. Germline V gene sequence: CDR1 MNHEY, CDR2 SMNVEV (reference sequence). The CDR3 contains 17 residues. V shed 2 bases and J 1 base; nucleotides not matched to a gene: 3. CDR3 residues: CASSLRGTSGGQETQYF. CDR3 nucleotides: TGTGCCAGCAGTTTAAGGGGGACTAGCGGGGGCCAAGAGACCCAGTACTTC.

This clonotype was counted only a few times. CDR3 protein: CASSPGAGVTGELFF. The CDR3 DNA sequence: TGTGCCAGCAGCCCCGGAGCAGGAGTCACCGGGGAGCTGTTTTTT. The V and J genes are TRBV7-3 and TRBJ2-2; D is unresolved. CDR3 size: 15 residues. The V gene's germline CDR1 is SGHTA and CDR2 FQGTGA. V was clipped by 5 bases and J by 4 bases, with 14 bases between them.

The table lists this clonotype with many counts. V usage is TRBV21-1 and J usage is TRBJ2-7. TRBV21-1 represents a pseudogene. CDR3 length equals 14 residues. CDR3 protein: CASSKALQGDEQYF. The CDR3 DNA sequence: TGTGCCAGCAGCAAAGCTTTACAAGGCGACGAGCAGTACTTC.

CDR3 DNA: TGCAGTGCTAGGGACAGGCATGGTGGCTACACCTTC. This sequence encodes CSARDRHGGYTF. The chain employs TRBV20-1 and TRBJ1-2, with TRBD1 identical over 7 bases. With V trimmed by 3 bases and J by 7 bases, 5 bases remained unmatched. Germline V gene lookup returns CDR1 DFQATT and CDR2 SNEGSKA (reference sequence). This CDR3 spans 12 amino acids.

This clonotype was observed at least ten times. The gene calls are TRBV12-3 or TRBV12-4 and TRBJ2-7, with TRBD1 as a possible D gene (5 bases). The CDR3 has 11 amino acids. Trimming pared 4 bases from V and 6 bases from J, leaving 7 bases between. The CDR3 nucleotides are TGTGCCAGCAGTTGGGGCTTCGAGCAGTACTTC. This translates into CASSWGFEQYF.

This clonotype was detected a few times. The CDR3 spells CASSTGLAGGHQETQYF. CDR3 in DNA: TGTGCCAGCAGCACCGGACTAGCGGGGGGCCACCAAGAGACCCAGTACTTC. The V call is TRBV11-2, the J call TRBJ2-5, with 14 bases aligning to TRBD2. The CDR3 extends over 17 amino acids. V was pared by 5 bases and J by 0 bases, with 5 bases of the junction left unmatched. Per the germline V gene, CDR1 is SGHAT and CDR2 is FQNNGV.

The V and J genes are TRBV7-2 and TRBJ1-3, with a weak D call TRBD1 (6 bases). From germline, CDR1 is SGHTA and CDR2 FQGNSA. With 5 bases removed from V and 4 bases from J, the gap between germline ends came to 15 bases. The length of the CDR3 is 15 residues. The CDR3 here is CASSRQATLGNTIYF. For the CDR3, the DNA is TGTGCCAGCAGCCGACAGGCCACCTTAGGAAACACCATATATTTT.

The V and J genes are TRBV14 and TRBJ1-1, with TRBD1 as a possible D gene (6 bases). The CDR3 has 17 amino acids. Trimming took 4 bases from V and 1 from J, leaving 19 bases between them. Germline lookup yields CDR1 SGHDN and CDR2 FVKESK. CDR3 loop: CASSRVGWGAPNTEAFF. The CDR3 DNA reads as TGTGCCAGCAGCCGAGTGGGTTGGGGGGCCCCGAACACTGAAGCTTTCTTT.

The chain employs TRBV12-3 or TRBV12-4 and TRBJ2-1; D possibly matches TRBD1 or TRBD2 (5 bases each). The DNA matches TRBJ2-7 better at its end, which makes the J call doubtful. The CDR3 spans 14 residues. Written as DNA, the CDR3 is TGTGCCAGCAGCCCGGGACCTCGCTACAATGAGCAGTACTTC. Its protein is CASSPGPRYNEQYF.

This clonotype was counted a single time. This rearrangement joins TRBV6-2 or TRBV6-3 to TRBJ2-7; D is uncertain. Germline CDR1 is MNHEY and CDR2 is SVGEGT. CDR3 length equals 12 residues. Trimming took 2 bases from V and 6 from J, leaving 8 bases between them. For the CDR3, the DNA is TGTGCCAGCAGTTACCCCCCGCTCGAGCAGTACTTC. Amino acids: CASSYPPLEQYF.

Regarding this clonotype: The junction shows a germline mismatch at one end, possibly a read error. This rearrangement joins TRBV6-1 to TRBJ1-2, with TRBD1 matching 7 bases. CDR1 and CDR2 (germline): MNHNS, SASEGT. The CDR3 has 16 residues. Here the CDR3 reads CASNESGLGQNYGYTF. The CDR3 DNA follows: TGTGCCAGCAATGAATCCGGCCTGGGACAGAACTATGGCTACACCTTC.

The chain employs TRBV28 and TRBJ1-2; D is unresolved. The V end lost 5 bases, the J end lost 4 bases, and 17 bases lay between the germline ends. This CDR3 is built from 15 residues. Germline CDR1 reads MDHEN; CDR2 reads SYDVKM. CDR3 nucleotide sequence: TGTGCCAGCAGTCTCCCCCCACCCACCGCCTATGGCTACACCTTC. It translates to CASSLPPPTAYGYTF.

This clonotype was observed a handful of times. This sequence joins TRBV11-2 and TRBJ2-4; D not resolved. The DNA end lines up better with TRBJ2-7; the J call may be wrong. The length of the CDR3 is 13 residues. From germline, CDR1 is SGHAT and CDR2 FQNNGV. The CDR3 DNA sequence: TGTGCCAGCAGCTTGGACCCCACCTACGAGCAGTACTTC. Amino acid sequence: CASSLDPTYEQYF.

In nucleotides, the CDR3 is TGTGCCACCAGCAGCGGGTCGGGGCTCTCTGGGGCCAACGTCCTGACTTTC. Its translation is CATSSGSGLSGANVLTF. The chain recombines TRBV15 with TRBJ2-6; either TRBD1 or TRBD2 may fit D (5 bases each). CDR3 length: 17 residues. Germline V gene sequence: CDR1 LNHNV, CDR2 YYDKDF (reference sequence). With 3 bases removed from V and 0 bases from J, the gap between germline ends came to 12 bases.

In the case of this clonotype: A much more abundant neighbour one base away suggests this may be a read error. The chain couples TRBV20-1 to TRBJ2-4, with no clear D. Judging by the DNA end, TRBJ2-7 fits better; the J call may be wrong. This CDR3 region has 13 residues. Germline CDR1 is DFQATT and CDR2 is SNEGSKA (reference sequence). The CDR3 region is CSDPWDNFYEQYF. The CDR3 DNA follows: TGCAGTGACCCGTGGGATAACTTCTACGAGCAGTACTTC.

The chain is built from TRBV10-3 and TRBJ1-2, with 8 positions matching TRBD1. The CDR3 is 13 residues long. Germline trimming cut 8 bases from V and 2 bases from J; bases unmatched to any gene: 4. Germline V gives CDR1 ENHRY, CDR2 SYGVKD. In nucleotides, the CDR3 is TGTGCCATCCGGACAGGGCCGAACTATGGCTACACCTTC. Its translation is CAIRTGPNYGYTF.

The gene calls are TRBV7-9 and TRBJ2-1; D possibly uses TRBD1 or TRBD2 (5 bases each). Germline CDR1 is SEHNR and CDR2 is FQNEAQ (reference sequence). V gave up 3 bases and J gave up 6 bases, with 15 bases separating them. The CDR3 sequence is 15 residues long. This chain's CDR3 is CASSLNGASRNEQFF. In DNA, the CDR3 is TGTGCCAGCAGCTTGAACGGGGCCTCCCGCAATGAGCAGTTCTTC.

This chain uses TRBV9 with TRBJ2-3; a weak D match, TRBD1 (5 bases). Trimming left V 0 bases short and J 4 bases short, with 9 bases between. The CDR3 is 14 amino acids. Germline CDR1 SGDLS, CDR2 YYNGEE. CDR3 residues: CASSVGRGADTQYF. CDR3 DNA sequence: TGTGCCAGCAGCGTAGGAAGGGGTGCAGATACGCAGTATTTT.

This clonotype was seen a few times. The rearrangement links TRBV12-3 or TRBV12-4 to TRBJ2-5; maybe TRBD2 (5 bases). V lost 7 bases, J lost 5 bases, and 14 bases lay in between. The CDR3 extends over 13 amino acids. In DNA form, the CDR3 reads TGTGCCAGCACCCAACGGGGTCGGGAGACCCAGTACTTC. As protein: CASTQRGRETQYF.

On this clonotype: A much larger clone lies one base from this, so it may be a read error. The chain carries TRBV27 and TRBJ2-5, with a possible D match to TRBD1 (6 bases). The J call may be wrong; the DNA end is better matched by TRBJ2-7. Germline V lookup: CDR1 MNHEY, CDR2 SMNVEV (reference sequence). The CDR3 has 13 residues. CDR3 loop: CVSSFRGANEQYF. The DNA of the CDR3 is TGTGTCAGCAGTTTCAGGGGAGCCAACGAGCAGTACTTC.

The chain uses TRBV11-2 and TRBJ2-1, with 9 bases lining up with TRBD2. The germline V gene encodes CDR1 SGHAT and CDR2 FQNNGV. V shed 0 bases and J 2 bases; nucleotides not matched to a gene: 2. CDR3 length: 16 residues. CDR3 sequence: CASSLEIAGAYNEQFF. The CDR3 DNA is TGTGCCAGCAGCTTAGAGATAGCGGGGGCCTACAATGAGCAGTTCTTC.

Points on this clonotype: A single base separates this from a much larger clone, so it may be a read error. This chain joins TRBV10-3 and TRBJ2-1, with D perhaps being TRBD1 or TRBD2 (5 bases each). V lost 6 bases and J 13 bases, leaving 19 bases between the germline ends. This CDR3 spans 13 amino acids. In germline, CDR1 is ENHRY, CDR2 SYGVKD. For the CDR3, the DNA is TGTGCCATCAGCTCTTACTTGGGGGAGACCCAGTTCTTC. Translated: CAISSYLGETQFF.